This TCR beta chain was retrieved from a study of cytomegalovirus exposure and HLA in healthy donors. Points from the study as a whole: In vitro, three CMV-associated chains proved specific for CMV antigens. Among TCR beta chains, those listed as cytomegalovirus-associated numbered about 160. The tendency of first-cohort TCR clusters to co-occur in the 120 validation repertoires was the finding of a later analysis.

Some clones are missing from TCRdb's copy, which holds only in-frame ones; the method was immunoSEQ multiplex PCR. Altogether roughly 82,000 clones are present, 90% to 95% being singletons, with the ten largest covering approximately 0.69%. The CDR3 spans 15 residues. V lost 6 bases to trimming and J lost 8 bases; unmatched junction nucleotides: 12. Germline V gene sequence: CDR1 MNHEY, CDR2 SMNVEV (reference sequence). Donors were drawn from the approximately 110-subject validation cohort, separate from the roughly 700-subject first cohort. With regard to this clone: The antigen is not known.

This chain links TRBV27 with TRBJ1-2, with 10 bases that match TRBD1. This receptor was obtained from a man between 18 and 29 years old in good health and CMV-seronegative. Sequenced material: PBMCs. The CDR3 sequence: CASRYVGTGDLGYTF. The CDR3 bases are TGTGCCAGCAGATATGTTGGGACAGGGGACTTGGGCTACACCTTC.